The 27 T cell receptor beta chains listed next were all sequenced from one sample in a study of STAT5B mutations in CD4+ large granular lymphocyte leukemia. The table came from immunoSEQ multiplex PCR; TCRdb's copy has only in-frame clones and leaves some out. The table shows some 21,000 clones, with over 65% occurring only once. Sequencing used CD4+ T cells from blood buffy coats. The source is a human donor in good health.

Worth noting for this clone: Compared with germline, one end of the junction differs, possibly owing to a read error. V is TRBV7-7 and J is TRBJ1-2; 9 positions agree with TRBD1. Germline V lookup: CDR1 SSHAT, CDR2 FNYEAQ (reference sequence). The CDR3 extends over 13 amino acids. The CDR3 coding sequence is TGTGCTAGCAGACAGGGGGTCCCCTATGGCTACACCTTC. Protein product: CASRQGVPYGYTF.

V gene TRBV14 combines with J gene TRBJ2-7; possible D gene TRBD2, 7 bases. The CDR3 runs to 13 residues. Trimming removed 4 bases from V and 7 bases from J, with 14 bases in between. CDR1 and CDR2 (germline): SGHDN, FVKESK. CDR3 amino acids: CASSPVGGQEQYF. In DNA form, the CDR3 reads TGTGCCAGCAGCCCAGTGGGGGGGCAAGAGCAGTACTTC. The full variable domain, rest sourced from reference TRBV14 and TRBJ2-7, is EAGVTQFPSHSVIEKGQTVTLRCDPISGHDNLYWYRRVMGKEIKFLLHFVKESKQDESGMPNNRFLAERTGGTYSTLKVQPAELEDSGVYFCASSPVGGQEQYFGPGTRLTVT.

In nucleotides, the CDR3 is TGTGCCAGCAGCCCGGGACAGAACACCGGGGAGCTGTTTTTT. It is translated as CASSPGQNTGELFF. This chain uses TRBV5-6 with TRBJ2-2, with D tentatively TRBD1 (6 bases). Germline lookup yields CDR1 SGHDT and CDR2 YYEEEE. The CDR3 has 14 residues. Trimming shortened V by 4 bases and J by 1 base, and 8 bases separated the two germline ends.

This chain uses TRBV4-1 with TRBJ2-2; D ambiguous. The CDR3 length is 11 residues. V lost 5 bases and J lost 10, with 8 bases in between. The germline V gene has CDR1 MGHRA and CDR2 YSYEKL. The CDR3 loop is CASSGPVELFF. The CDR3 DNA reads TGCGCCAGCAGCGGACCCGTGGAGCTGTTTTTT.

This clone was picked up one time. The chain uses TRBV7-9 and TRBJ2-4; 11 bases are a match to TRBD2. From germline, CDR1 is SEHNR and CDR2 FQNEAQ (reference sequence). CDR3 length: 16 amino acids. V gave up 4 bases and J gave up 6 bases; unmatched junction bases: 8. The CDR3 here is CASSYSSGGWPNIQYF. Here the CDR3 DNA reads TGTGCCAGCAGCTACTCTAGCGGGGGGTGGCCAAACATTCAGTACTTC.

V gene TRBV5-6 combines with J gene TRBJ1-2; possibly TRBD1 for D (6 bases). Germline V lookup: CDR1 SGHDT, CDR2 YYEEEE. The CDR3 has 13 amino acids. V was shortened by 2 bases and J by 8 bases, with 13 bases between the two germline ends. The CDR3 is CASSFTGMGGYTF. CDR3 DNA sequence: TGTGCCAGCAGCTTCACAGGGATGGGCGGCTACACCTTC.

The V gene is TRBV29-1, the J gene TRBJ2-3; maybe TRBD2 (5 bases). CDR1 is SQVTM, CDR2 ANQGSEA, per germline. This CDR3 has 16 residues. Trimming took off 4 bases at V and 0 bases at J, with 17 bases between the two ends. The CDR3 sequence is CSVVGSGGASTDTQYF. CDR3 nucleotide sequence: TGCAGCGTTGTGGGGAGCGGCGGAGCTAGCACAGATACGCAGTATTTT.

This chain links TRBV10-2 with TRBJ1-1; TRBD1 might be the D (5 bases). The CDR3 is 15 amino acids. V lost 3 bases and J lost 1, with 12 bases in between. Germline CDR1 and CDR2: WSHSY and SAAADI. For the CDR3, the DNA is TGCGCCAGCAGTGACCCGAGGGGCACGAACACTGAAGCTTTCTTT. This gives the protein CASSDPRGTNTEAFF.

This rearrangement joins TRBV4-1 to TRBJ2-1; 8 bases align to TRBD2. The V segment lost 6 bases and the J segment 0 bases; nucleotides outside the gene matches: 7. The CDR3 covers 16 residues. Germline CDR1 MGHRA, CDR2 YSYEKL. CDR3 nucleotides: TGCGCCAGCAGGACTAGCGTCGTGGCCTCCTACAATGAGCAGTTCTTC. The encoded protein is CASRTSVVASYNEQFF.

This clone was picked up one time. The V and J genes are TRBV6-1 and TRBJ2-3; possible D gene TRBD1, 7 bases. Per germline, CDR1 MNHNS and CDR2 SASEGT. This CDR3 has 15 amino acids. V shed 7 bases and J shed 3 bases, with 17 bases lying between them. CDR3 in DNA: TGTGCCAGCACACTAAGACAGGGAGGAACAGATACGCAGTATTTT. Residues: CASTLRQGGTDTQYF.

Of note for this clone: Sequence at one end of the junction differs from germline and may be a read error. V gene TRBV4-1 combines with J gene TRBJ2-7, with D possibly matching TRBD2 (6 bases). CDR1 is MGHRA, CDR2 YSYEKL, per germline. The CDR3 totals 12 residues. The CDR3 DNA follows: TGCGCCAGCAGTCAAGTAGGCGGGAACGAGTACTTC. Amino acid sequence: CASSQVGGNEYF.

CDR3 nucleotide sequence: TGCAGCGTCACGAACGGCTTGCCTTCTGGAAACACCATATATTTT. Amino acid sequence: CSVTNGLPSGNTIYF. The J gene is TRBJ1-3, the V gene TRBV29-1; D not certain. CDR3 size: 15 residues. Deletions cut 6 bases from V and 1 base from J, with 16 bases between. Germline CDR1 and CDR2: SQVTM and ANQGSEA.

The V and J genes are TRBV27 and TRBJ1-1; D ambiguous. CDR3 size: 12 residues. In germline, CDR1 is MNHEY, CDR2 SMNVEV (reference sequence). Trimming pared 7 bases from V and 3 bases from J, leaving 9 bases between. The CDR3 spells CASTGVDTEAFF. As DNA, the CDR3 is TGTGCCAGCACCGGGGTGGACACTGAAGCTTTCTTT.

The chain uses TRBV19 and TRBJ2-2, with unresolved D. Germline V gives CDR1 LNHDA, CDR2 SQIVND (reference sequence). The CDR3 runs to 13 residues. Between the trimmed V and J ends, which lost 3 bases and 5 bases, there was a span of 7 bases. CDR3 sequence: CASSMARTGELFF. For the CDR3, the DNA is TGTGCCAGTAGTATGGCAAGGACCGGGGAGCTGTTTTTT.

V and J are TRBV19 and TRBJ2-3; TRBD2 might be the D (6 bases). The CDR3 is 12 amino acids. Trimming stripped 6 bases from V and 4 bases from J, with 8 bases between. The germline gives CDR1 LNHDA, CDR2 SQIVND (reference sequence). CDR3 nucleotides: TGTGCCAGTAGCCCTAGCGCAGATACGCAGTATTTT. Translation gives CASSPSADTQYF.

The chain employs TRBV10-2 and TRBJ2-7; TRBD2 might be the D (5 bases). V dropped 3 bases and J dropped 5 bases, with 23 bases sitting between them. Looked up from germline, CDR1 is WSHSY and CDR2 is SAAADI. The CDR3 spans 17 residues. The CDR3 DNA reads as TGCGCCAGCAGTGAAATTGGATATCGGGGTCTGAGCAACGAGCAGTACTTC. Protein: CASSEIGYRGLSNEQYF.

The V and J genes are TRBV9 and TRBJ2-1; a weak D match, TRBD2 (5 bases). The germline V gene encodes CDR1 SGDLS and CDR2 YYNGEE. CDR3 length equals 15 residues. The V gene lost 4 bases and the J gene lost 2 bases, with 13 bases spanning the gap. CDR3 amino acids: CASSPTGLPYNEQFF. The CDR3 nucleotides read TGTGCCAGCAGCCCGACGGGGTTACCCTACAATGAGCAGTTCTTC.

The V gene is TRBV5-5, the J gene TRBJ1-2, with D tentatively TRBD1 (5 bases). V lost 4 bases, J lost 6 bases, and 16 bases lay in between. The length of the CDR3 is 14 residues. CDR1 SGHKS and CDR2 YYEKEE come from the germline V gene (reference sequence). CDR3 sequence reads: CASSPSTARDGYTF. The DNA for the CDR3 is TGTGCCAGCAGCCCGTCGACAGCTCGGGATGGCTACACCTTC.

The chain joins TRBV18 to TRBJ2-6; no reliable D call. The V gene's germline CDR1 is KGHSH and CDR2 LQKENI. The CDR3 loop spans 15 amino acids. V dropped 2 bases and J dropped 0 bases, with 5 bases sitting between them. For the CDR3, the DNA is TGTGCCAGCTCACCAACGGGCTCTGGGGCCAACGTCCTGACTTTC. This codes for CASSPTGSGANVLTF.

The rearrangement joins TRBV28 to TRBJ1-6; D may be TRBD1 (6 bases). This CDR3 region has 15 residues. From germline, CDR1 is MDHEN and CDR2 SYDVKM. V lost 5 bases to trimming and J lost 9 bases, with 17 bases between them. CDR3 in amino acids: CASSPSSGAGSPLHF. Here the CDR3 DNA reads TGTGCCAGCAGTCCGTCCTCAGGGGCGGGTTCACCCCTCCACTTT.

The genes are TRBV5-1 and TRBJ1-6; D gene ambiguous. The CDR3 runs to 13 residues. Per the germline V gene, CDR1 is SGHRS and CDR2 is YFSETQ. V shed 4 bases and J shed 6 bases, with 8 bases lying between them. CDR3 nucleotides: TGCGCCAGCAGCCCGGACCCTAATTCACCCCTCCACTTT. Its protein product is CASSPDPNSPLHF.

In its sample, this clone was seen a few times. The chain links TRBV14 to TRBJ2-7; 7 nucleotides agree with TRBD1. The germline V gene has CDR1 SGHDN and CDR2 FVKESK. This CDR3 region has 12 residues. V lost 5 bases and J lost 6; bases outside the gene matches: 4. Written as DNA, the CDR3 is TGTGCCAGCAGCTTGACAGGGCGCGAGCAGTACTTC. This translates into CASSLTGREQYF.

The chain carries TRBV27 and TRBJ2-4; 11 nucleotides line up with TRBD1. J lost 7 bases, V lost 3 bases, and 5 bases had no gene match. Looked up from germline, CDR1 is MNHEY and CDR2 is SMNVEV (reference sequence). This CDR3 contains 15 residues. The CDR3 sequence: CASSFQGQGANIQYF. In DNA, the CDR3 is TGTGCCAGCAGTTTCCAAGGACAGGGGGCGAACATTCAGTACTTC.

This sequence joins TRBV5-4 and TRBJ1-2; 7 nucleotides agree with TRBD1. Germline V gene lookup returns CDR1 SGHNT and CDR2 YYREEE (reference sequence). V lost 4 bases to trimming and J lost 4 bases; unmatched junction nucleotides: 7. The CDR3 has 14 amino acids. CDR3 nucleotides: TGTGCCAGCAGCCGGGACAGTAGGACCTATGGCTACACCTTC. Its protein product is CASSRDSRTYGYTF.

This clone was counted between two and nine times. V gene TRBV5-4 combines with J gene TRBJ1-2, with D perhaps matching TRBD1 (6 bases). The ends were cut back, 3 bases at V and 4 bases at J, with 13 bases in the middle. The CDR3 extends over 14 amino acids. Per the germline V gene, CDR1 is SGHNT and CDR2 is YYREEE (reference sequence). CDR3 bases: TGTGCCAGCAGCTCACAGGGATATAGCTATGGCTACACCTTC. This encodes CASSSQGYSYGYTF.

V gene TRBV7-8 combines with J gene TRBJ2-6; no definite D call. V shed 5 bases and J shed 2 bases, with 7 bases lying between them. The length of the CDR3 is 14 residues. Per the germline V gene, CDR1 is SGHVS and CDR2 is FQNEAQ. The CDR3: CASSARPGANVLTF. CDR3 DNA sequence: TGTGCCAGCAGCGCGCGGCCTGGGGCCAACGTCCTGACTTTC.

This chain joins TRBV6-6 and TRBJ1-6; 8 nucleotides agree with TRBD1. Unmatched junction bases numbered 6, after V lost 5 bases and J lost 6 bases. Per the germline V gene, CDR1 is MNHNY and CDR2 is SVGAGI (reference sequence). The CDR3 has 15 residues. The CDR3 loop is CASSAGGQGNSPLHF. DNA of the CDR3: TGTGCCAGCAGTGCCGGTGGACAGGGTAATTCACCCCTCCACTTT.